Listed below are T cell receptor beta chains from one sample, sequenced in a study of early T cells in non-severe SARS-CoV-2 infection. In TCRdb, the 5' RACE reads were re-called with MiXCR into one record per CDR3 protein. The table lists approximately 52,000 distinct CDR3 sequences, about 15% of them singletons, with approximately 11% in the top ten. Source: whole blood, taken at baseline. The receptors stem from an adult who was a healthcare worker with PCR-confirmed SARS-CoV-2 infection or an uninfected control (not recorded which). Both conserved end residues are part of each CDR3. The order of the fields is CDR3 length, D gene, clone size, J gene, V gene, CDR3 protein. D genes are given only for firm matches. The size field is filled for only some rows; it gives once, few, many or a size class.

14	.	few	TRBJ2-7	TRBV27	CASSKGPNHYEQYF
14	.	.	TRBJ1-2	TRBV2	CASIGSALNYGYTF
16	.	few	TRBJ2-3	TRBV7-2	CASTPGLGLDTNTQYF
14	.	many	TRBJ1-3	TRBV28	CASTSGGSGNTIYF
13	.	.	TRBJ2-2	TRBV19	CASSPPGHGELFF
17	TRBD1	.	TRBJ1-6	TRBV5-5	CASSLGLLGTGQFRLHF
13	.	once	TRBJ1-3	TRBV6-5	CASSYQFGNTIYF
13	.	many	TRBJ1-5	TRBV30	CAWSPGRNQPQHF
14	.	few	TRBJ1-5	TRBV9	CASSVVEGNQPQHF
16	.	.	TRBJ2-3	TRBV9	CASSVGKDFSSDTQYF
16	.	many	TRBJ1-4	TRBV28	CASRNDRQATNEKLFF
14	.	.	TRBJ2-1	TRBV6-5	CASSPTTMGGEQFF
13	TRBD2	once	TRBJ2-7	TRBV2	CASRLAAYYEQYF
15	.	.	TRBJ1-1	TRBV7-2	CASSPDPTSNTEAFF
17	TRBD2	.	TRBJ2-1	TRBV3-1	CASSQGLTSRSYNEQFF
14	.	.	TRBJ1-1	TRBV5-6	CASSLGLGNTEAFF
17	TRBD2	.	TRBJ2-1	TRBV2	CASKEPPGLAGHNEQFF
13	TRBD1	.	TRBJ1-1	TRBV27	CASSLDRGTEAFF
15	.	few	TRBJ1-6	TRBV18	CASQTSQLGNSPLHF
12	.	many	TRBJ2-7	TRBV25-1	CASRQGSYEQYF
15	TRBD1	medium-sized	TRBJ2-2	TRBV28	CASSLQGAHTGELFF
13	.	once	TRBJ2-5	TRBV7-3	CASSPTIGETQYF
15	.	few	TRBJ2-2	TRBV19	CASRQDWANTGELFF
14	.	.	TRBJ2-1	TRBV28	CASSFRGASNEQFF
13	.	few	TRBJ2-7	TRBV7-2	CASSLAIDRIRYF
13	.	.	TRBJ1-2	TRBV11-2	CASSLFEFYGYTF
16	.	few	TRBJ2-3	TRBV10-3	CAISGGAPSATDTQYF
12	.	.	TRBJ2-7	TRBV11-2	CASGGLSYEQYF
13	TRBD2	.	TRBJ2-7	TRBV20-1	CSAIAPSGYEQYF
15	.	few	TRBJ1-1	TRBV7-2	CASSPRSGMNTEAFF
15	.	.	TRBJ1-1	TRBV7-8	CASSPGGGADTEAFF
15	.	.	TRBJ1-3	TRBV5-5	CASRPGTENLATIYF
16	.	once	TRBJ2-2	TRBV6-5	CASTLRLGLDTGELFF
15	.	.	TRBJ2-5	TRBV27	CASSPRRAMGETQYF
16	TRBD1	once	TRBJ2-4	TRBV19	CASSIGQGAAKNIQYF
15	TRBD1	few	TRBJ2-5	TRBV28	CASRTGTGGAETQYF
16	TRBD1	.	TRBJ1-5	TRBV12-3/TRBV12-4	CASSSTGGHGNQPQHF
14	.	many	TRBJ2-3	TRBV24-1	CATTPYRRMDTQYF
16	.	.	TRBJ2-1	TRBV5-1	CASSPGDAAPYNEQFF
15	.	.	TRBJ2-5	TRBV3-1	CASSQGSGAKETQYF
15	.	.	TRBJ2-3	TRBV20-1	CSARGLVGATDTQYF
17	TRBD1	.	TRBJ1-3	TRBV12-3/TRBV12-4	CASSLRGTGRTGNTIYF
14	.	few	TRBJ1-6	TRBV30	CAWNSGTGDSPLHF
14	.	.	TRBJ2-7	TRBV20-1	CSARVGDNSYEQYF
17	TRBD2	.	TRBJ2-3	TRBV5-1	CASAGRLLAADTDTQYF
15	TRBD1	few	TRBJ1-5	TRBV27	CASSLTDRGNQPQHF
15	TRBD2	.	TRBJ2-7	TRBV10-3	CAISDSASGSYEQYF
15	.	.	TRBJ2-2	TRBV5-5	CASTRGQVNTGELFF
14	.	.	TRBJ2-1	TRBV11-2	CASSLGGDYNEQFF